This T cell receptor (beta chain) was retrieved from a study of blood T cell repertoires in COVID-19. Study at large: There were acute and convalescent COVID-19 samples, and they came from the United States, Italy and Spain.

In the authors' workflow: Nucleated cell number was recorded as an estimate derived from reference gene primer amplification. The repertoire was sequenced with immunoSEQ multiplex PCR; TCRdb's copy has only in-frame clones and lacks some. V, J and clone size reflect that table, while D and trimming were determined from the DNA. This sample has roughly 180,000 clones, with roughly 81% found just once. Patients in Seattle were enrolled during active infection, then followed longitudinally. This sequence originates from a middle-aged woman with COVID-19, enrolled during active disease. Sequencing was done on a sample of peripheral blood.

In DNA, the CDR3 is TGTGCCAGCAGTGTACAGGGGGCCTCCTACGAGCAGTACTTC. It is translated as CASSVQGASYEQYF. The rearrangement joins TRBV7-9 to TRBJ2-7; TRBD1 matches 9 bases. J gave up 0 bases and V 6 bases, and 3 bases lay outside the gene matches. This CDR3 contains 14 residues. The germline CDR1 and CDR2 sequences are SEHNR and FQNEAQ (reference sequence).